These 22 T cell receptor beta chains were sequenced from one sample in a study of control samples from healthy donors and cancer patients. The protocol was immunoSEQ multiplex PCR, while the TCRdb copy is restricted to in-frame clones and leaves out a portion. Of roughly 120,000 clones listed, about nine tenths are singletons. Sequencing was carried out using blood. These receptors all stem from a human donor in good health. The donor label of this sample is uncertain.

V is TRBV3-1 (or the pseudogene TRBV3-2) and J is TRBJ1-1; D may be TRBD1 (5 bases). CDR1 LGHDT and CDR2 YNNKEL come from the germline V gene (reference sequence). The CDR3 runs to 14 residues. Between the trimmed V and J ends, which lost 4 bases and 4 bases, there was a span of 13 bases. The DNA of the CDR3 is TGTGCCAGCAGCCTGTCCGCGGGGGGCACTGAAGCTTTCTTT. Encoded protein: CASSLSAGGTEAFF.

Written as DNA, the CDR3 is TGTGCCAGCAGCTTAGGTTCCGGACAGCAGTACCAAGAGACCCAGTACTTC. Its protein is CASSLGSGQQYQETQYF. This chain links TRBV7-9 with TRBJ2-5; tentatively, D is TRBD1 (6 bases). Trimming removed 1 base from V and 0 bases from J, with 15 bases in between. Germline V gene sequence: CDR1 SEHNR, CDR2 FQNEAQ (reference sequence). The CDR3 is 17 amino acids. Together with reference TRBV7-9 and TRBJ2-5, the CDR3 gives the full variable domain: DTGVSQNPRHKITKRGQNVTFRCDPISEHNRLYWYRQTLGQGPEFLTYFQNEAQLEKSRLLSDRFSAERPKGSFSTLEIQRTEQGDSAMYLCASSLGSGQQYQETQYFGPGTRLLVL.

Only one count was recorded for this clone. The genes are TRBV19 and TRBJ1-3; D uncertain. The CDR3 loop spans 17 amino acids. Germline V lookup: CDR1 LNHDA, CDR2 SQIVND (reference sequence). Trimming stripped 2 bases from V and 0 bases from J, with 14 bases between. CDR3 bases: TGTGCCAGTAGTATAAACCGTCCGGGCAACTCTGGAAACACCATATATTTT. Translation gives CASSINRPGNSGNTIYF. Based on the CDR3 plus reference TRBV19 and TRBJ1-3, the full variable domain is DGGITQSPKYLFRKEGQNVTLSCEQNLNHDAMYWYRQDPGQGLRLIYYSQIVNDFQKGDIAEGYSVSREKKESFPLTVTSAQKNPTAFYLCASSINRPGNSGNTIYFGEGSWLTVV.

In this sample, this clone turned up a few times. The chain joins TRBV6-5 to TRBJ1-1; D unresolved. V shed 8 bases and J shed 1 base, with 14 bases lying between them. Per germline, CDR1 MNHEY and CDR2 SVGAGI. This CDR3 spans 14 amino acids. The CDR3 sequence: CASLDQSPNTEAFF. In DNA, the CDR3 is TGTGCCAGCCTGGATCAGTCTCCGAACACTGAAGCTTTCTTT.

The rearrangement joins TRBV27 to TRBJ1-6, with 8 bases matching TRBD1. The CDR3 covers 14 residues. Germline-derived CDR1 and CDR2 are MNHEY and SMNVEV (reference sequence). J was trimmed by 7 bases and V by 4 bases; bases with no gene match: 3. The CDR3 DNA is TGTGCCAGCAGTTCCGGACAGGGAAATTCACCCCTCCACTTT. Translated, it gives CASSSGQGNSPLHF.

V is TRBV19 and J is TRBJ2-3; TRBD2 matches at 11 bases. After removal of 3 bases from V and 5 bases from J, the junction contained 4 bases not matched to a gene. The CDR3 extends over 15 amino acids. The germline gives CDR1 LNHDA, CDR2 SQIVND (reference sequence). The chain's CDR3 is CASSMVSGGVDTQYF. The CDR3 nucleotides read TGTGCCAGTAGTATGGTTAGCGGGGGGGTAGATACGCAGTATTTT.

CDR3 in DNA: TGTGCCAGCAGCCAAGTCAACAGGGGCACTGAAGCTTTCTTT. This gives the protein CASSQVNRGTEAFF. V is TRBV3-1 (or the pseudogene TRBV3-2) and J is TRBJ1-1, with 7 bases identical to TRBD1. CDR3 length: 14 amino acids. The V gene's germline CDR1 is LGHDT and CDR2 YNNKEL (reference sequence). The trim removed 1 base at V and 4 bases at J, leaving 3 bases unmatched.

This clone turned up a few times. In DNA form, the CDR3 reads TGTGCCAGCAGCCAAAACACCGGGGCCGGAAACACCATATATTTT. Protein sequence: CASSQNTGAGNTIYF. The genes are TRBV3-1 (or the pseudogene TRBV3-2) and TRBJ1-3, with D possibly TRBD1 on 5 matching bases. Trimming took 2 bases from V and 4 from J, leaving 12 bases between them. This CDR3 region has 15 residues. Looked up from germline, CDR1 is LGHDT and CDR2 is YNNKEL (reference sequence).

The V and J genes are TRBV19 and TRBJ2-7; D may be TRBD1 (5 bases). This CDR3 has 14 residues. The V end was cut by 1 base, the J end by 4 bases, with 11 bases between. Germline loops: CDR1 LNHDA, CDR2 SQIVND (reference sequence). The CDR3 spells CASSIGGQDYEQYF. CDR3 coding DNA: TGTGCCAGTAGTATAGGGGGCCAAGATTACGAGCAGTACTTC.

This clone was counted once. The CDR3 DNA follows: TGTGCCAGCAGCCGTATATCTGGAAACACCATATATTTT. Translated, it gives CASSRISGNTIYF. The chain uses TRBV5-4 and TRBJ1-3, with D unresolved. The V gene's germline CDR1 is SGHNT and CDR2 YYREEE (reference sequence). The CDR3 consists of 13 residues. Trimming removed 4 bases at V and 1 base at J, with 6 bases between.

Here the CDR3 reads CASKDRYPYGYTF. CDR3 bases: TGTGCCAGTAAGGACAGGTACCCCTATGGCTACACCTTC. The V gene is TRBV19, the J gene TRBJ1-2; 7 bases map to TRBD1. V shed 7 bases, J shed 4 bases, and the junction held 6 bases outside the gene matches. Germline V CDR1 and CDR2: LNHDA, SQIVND (reference sequence). The CDR3 loop spans 13 amino acids.

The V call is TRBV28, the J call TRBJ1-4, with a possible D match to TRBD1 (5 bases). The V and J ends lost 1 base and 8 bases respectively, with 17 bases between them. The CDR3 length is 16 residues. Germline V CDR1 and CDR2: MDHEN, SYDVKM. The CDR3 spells CASSLSAGRVEEKLFF. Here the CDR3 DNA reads TGTGCCAGCAGTTTATCGGCAGGCAGGGTAGAGGAAAAACTGTTTTTT.

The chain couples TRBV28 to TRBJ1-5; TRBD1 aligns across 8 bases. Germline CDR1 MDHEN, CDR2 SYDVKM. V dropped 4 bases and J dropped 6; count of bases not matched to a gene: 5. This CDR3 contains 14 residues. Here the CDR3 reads CASSSQGASQPQHF. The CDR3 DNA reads TGTGCCAGCAGTTCCCAGGGGGCGAGTCAGCCCCAGCATTTT.

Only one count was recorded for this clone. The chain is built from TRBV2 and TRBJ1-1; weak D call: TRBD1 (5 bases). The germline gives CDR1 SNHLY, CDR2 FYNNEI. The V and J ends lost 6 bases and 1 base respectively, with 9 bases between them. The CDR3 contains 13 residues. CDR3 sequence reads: CASSQGENTEAFF. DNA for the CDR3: TGTGCCAGCAGCCAAGGGGAGAACACTGAAGCTTTCTTT.

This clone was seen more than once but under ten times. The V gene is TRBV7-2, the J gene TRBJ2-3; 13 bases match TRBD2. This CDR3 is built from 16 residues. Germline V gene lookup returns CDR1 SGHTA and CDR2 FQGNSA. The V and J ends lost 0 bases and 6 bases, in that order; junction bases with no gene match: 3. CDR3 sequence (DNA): TGTGCCAGCAGCTTAGCCTTACTAGCGGGGGGGGATACGCAGTATTTT. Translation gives CASSLALLAGGDTQYF.

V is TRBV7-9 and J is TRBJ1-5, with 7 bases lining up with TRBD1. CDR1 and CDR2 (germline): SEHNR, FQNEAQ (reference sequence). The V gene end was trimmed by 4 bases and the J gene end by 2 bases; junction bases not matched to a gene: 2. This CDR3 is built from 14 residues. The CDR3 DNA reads TGTGCCAGCAGCTCCACAGGGGGCAATCAGCCCCAGCATTTT. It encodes CASSSTGGNQPQHF.

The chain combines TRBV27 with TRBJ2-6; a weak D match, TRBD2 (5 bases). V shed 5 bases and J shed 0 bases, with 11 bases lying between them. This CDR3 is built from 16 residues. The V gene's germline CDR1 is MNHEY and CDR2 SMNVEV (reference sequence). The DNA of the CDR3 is TGTGCCAGCAGTCCCGAGGGCCGCTCTGGGGCCAACGTCCTGACTTTC. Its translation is CASSPEGRSGANVLTF.

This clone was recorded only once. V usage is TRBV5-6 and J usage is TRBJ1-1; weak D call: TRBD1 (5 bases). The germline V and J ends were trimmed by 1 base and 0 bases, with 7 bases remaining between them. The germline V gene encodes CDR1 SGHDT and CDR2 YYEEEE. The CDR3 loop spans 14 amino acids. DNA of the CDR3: TGTGCCAGCAGCTTGCAGGGTATGAACACTGAAGCTTTCTTT. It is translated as CASSLQGMNTEAFF.

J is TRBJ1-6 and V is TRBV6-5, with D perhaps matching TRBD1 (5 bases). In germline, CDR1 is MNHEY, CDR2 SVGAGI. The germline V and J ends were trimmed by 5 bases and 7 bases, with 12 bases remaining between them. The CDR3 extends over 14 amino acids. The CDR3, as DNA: TGTGCCAGCAGTCCCGGGACGGAGAATTCACCCCTCCACTTT. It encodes CASSPGTENSPLHF.

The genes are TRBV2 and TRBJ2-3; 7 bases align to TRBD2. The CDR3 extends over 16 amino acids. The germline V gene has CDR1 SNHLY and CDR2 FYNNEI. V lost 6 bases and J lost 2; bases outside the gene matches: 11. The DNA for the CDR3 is TGTGCCAGCAGCGGGGAGGGGACTGGCCTCACAGATACGCAGTATTTT. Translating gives CASSGEGTGLTDTQYF.

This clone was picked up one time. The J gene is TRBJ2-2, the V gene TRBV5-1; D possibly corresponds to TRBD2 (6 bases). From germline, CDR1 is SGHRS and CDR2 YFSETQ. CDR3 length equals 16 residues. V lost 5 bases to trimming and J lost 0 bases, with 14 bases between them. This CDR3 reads CASRYAGSANTGELFF. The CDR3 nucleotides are TGCGCCAGCAGATACGCGGGGTCCGCGAACACCGGGGAGCTGTTTTTT.

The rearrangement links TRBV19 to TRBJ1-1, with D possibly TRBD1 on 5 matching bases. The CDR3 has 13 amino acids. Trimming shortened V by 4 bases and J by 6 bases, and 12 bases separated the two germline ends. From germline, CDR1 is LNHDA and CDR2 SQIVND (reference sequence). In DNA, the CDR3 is TGTGCCAGTAGTACCGGGGGGGTTTCTGAAGCTTTCTTT. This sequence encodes CASSTGGVSEAFF.